The next 26 T cell receptor beta chains were all read from a single sample in a study of blood T cell repertoires in COVID-19. Clones were sequenced by immunoSEQ multiplex PCR, and TCRdb holds only the in-frame ones, with some missing. The repertoire holds approximately 57,000 clones, with around 85% as singletons. What was sequenced was peripheral blood. These receptors were obtained from a man aged 40-49 years with active COVID-19.

The count of this clone is one. The chain has TRBV7-3 and TRBJ2-3; D is possibly TRBD2 (6 bases). There are 14 residues in the CDR3. From germline, CDR1 is SGHTA and CDR2 FQGTGA. V lost 5 bases to trimming and J lost 5 bases, with 14 bases between them. The CDR3 loop is CASSPEGRKDTQYF. The CDR3 region has the DNA TGTGCCAGCAGCCCGGAGGGCCGGAAAGATACGCAGTATTTT.

This sequence joins TRBV3-1 (or the pseudogene TRBV3-2) and TRBJ1-2; the match to TRBD1 covers 8 bases. Looked up from germline, CDR1 is LGHDT and CDR2 is YNNKEL (reference sequence). V lost 1 base and J lost 3; bases outside the gene matches: 1. This CDR3 region has 14 residues. CDR3 coding DNA: TGTGCCAGCAGCCAAGGGGGACAGGACTATGGCTACACCTTC. It is translated as CASSQGGQDYGYTF.

V is TRBV6-5 and J is TRBJ2-3; TRBD2 might be the D (5 bases). CDR3 size: 11 residues. V gave up 6 bases and J gave up 7 bases, with 8 bases separating them. In germline, CDR1 is MNHEY, CDR2 SVGAGI. The CDR3 DNA is TGTGCCAGCAGAACGGGGAATACGCAGTATTTT. It is translated as CASRTGNTQYF.

This clone was counted a single time. The chain couples TRBV18 to TRBJ1-3; the match to TRBD1 covers 8 bases. Germline V gene lookup returns CDR1 KGHSH and CDR2 LQKENI. V was pared by 3 bases and J by 4 bases, with 2 bases of the junction left unmatched. This CDR3 contains 14 residues. As DNA, the CDR3 is TGTGCCAGCTCACCCGGGACAGGAGGAAACACCATATATTTT. Translated: CASSPGTGGNTIYF.

CDR3 nucleotides: TGTGCCAGCAGCCAAGATGAAGGGGATGGCTACACCTTC. Its translation is CASSQDEGDGYTF. The chain joins TRBV14 to TRBJ1-2; possibly TRBD1 for D (5 bases). V lost 0 bases, J lost 6 bases, and 8 bases lay in between. CDR3 length: 13 amino acids. Germline V lookup: CDR1 SGHDN, CDR2 FVKESK.

This clone showed up just once. This sequence joins TRBV27 and TRBJ2-1; perhaps TRBD2 as D (6 bases). There are 18 residues in the CDR3. Between the trimmed V and J ends, which lost 4 bases and 6 bases, there was a span of 25 bases. The germline V gene encodes CDR1 MNHEY and CDR2 SMNVEV (reference sequence). The CDR3 nucleotides are TGTGCCAGCAGTTACGGCGGGACCATAACCTTGTGGGGCAATGAGCAGTTCTTC. This sequence encodes CASSYGGTITLWGNEQFF.

This rearrangement joins TRBV19 to TRBJ2-3, with 9 bases fitting TRBD1. CDR1 and CDR2 from the germline V gene are LNHDA and SQIVND (reference sequence). The ends lost 1 base at V and 1 base at J; junction bases unmatched: 15. CDR3 length: 20 residues. The CDR3 DNA reads TGTGCCAGTAGTATAGGGATCGGGACAGGGACGAAATGGGGCACAGATACGCAGTATTTT. It encodes CASSIGIGTGTKWGTDTQYF.

This chain connects TRBV28 to TRBJ2-3; D gene unclear. CDR1 and CDR2 (germline): MDHEN, SYDVKM. V dropped 5 bases and J dropped 1 base, with 13 bases sitting between them. The CDR3 extends over 15 amino acids. CDR3 residues: CASSQVPVGTDTQYF. DNA of the CDR3: TGTGCCAGCAGTCAAGTCCCGGTGGGCACAGATACGCAGTATTTT. The full variable domain, rest sourced from reference TRBV28 and TRBJ2-3, is DVKVTQSSRYLVKRTGEKVFLECVQDMDHENMFWYRQDPGLGLRLIYFSYDVKMKEKGDIPEGYSVSREKKERFSLILESASTNQTSMYLCASSQVPVGTDTQYFGPGTRLTVL.

The chain employs TRBV11-2 and TRBJ1-1; TRBD1 matches at 7 bases. V shed 2 bases and J 1 base; nucleotides not matched to a gene: 10. CDR1 and CDR2 from the germline V gene are SGHAT and FQNNGV. The CDR3 runs to 17 residues. The CDR3 nucleotides are TGTGCCAGCAGCTTACCAGCGCTAGGGGGCCCGAACACTGAAGCTTTCTTT. Translating gives CASSLPALGGPNTEAFF.

This clone was recorded once. This chain links TRBV9 with TRBJ2-5, with D hard to call. Germline V gives CDR1 SGDLS, CDR2 YYNGEE. The CDR3 is made up of 13 amino acids. The V end was cut by 4 bases, the J end by 4 bases, with 11 bases between. The CDR3 DNA reads TGTGCCAGCAGCCCCCGCCCGGGAGAGACCCAGTACTTC. Translation gives CASSPRPGETQYF.

About this clone itself: Because the CDR3's place on the DNA is in doubt, the DNA is left out and the CDR3 is given as listed by TCRdb. V usage is TRBV28 and J usage is TRBJ2-2; the table calls TRBD2, which could not be checked here. The CDR3 spans 18 amino acids, including both terminal residues. The germline V gene has CDR1 MDHEN and CDR2 SYDVKM. This CDR3 reads CASSSSPHQTRTPGSCFF.

V and J are TRBV18 and TRBJ2-7; 8 positions match TRBD1. This CDR3 contains 15 residues. V lost 2 bases to trimming and J lost 6 bases; unmatched junction nucleotides: 9. Germline CDR1 and CDR2: KGHSH and LQKENI. Here the CDR3 reads CASSPARDRLSEQYF. The DNA for the CDR3 is TGTGCCAGCTCACCAGCTCGGGACAGGTTAAGCGAGCAGTACTTC. The full variable domain, in which reference TRBV18 and TRBJ2-7 provide the parts outside the CDR3, is NAGVMQNPRHLVRRRGQEARLRCSPMKGHSHVYWYRQLPEEGLKFMVYLQKENIIDESGMPKERFSAEFPKEGPSILRIQQVVRGDSAAYFCASSPARDRLSEQYFGPGTRLTVT.

The genes are TRBV28 and TRBJ1-6, with D tentatively TRBD1 (6 bases). V lost 4 bases, J lost 7 bases, and 14 bases lay in between. Germline CDR1 is MDHEN and CDR2 is SYDVKM. The CDR3 is 15 amino acids. CDR3 residues: CASSSRGLGNSPLHF. For the CDR3, the DNA is TGTGCCAGCAGTTCCAGGGGATTGGGGAATTCACCCCTCCACTTT.

This sequence joins TRBV9 and TRBJ1-3; the D is unclear. Germline lookup yields CDR1 SGDLS and CDR2 YYNGEE. The CDR3 covers 13 residues. The V end lost 4 bases, the J end lost 6 bases, and 11 bases lay between the germline ends. The DNA of the CDR3 is TGTGCCAGCAGCCCCCCACGGGAAAACACCATATATTTT. This encodes CASSPPRENTIYF.

The chain uses TRBV30 and TRBJ1-3; 10 bases are a match to TRBD1. In germline, CDR1 is GTSNPN, CDR2 SVGIG (reference sequence). Trimming removed 1 base from V and 0 bases from J; junction bases left unmatched: 6. This CDR3 spans 17 amino acids. DNA for the CDR3: TGTGCCTGGAGTGCAGGGACAGGGGCTAGCTCTGGAAACACCATATATTTT. Protein sequence: CAWSAGTGASSGNTIYF.

The chain has TRBV7-9 and TRBJ1-2; TRBD1 matches 8 bases. The CDR3 has 16 residues. After removal of 2 bases from V and 8 bases from J, the junction contained 13 bases not matched to a gene. Germline loops: CDR1 SEHNR, CDR2 FQNEAQ (reference sequence). Here the CDR3 DNA reads TGTGCCAGCAGCTTACCGGACAGGGTCAATTTCCGGGGCTACACCTTC. It encodes CASSLPDRVNFRGYTF. Filled out from reference TRBV7-9 and TRBJ1-2, the complete variable domain reads DTGVSQNPRHKITKRGQNVTFRCDPISEHNRLYWYRQTLGQGPEFLTYFQNEAQLEKSRLLSDRFSAERPKGSFSTLEIQRTEQGDSAMYLCASSLPDRVNFRGYTFGSGTRLTVV.

The genes are TRBV24-1 and TRBJ1-2, with a tentative D call TRBD1 (6 bases). The V end was cut by 11 bases, the J end by 3 bases, with 18 bases between. The V gene's germline CDR1 is KGHDR and CDR2 SFDVKD. The CDR3 is 14 residues long. The CDR3 region is CAIISGTPDYGYTF. As DNA, the CDR3 is TGTGCCATCATCTCCGGGACACCCGACTATGGCTACACCTTC.

V is TRBV18 and J is TRBJ2-7; perhaps TRBD1 as D (6 bases). The CDR3 has 14 residues. Trimming shortened V by 0 bases and J by 4 bases, and 10 bases separated the two germline ends. Germline CDR1 KGHSH, CDR2 LQKENI. The DNA of the CDR3 is TGTGCCAGCTCACCACCGAATAGGGGGTACGAGCAGTACTTC. Translated, it gives CASSPPNRGYEQYF. The whole variable domain, filled in from reference TRBV18 and TRBJ2-7, reads NAGVMQNPRHLVRRRGQEARLRCSPMKGHSHVYWYRQLPEEGLKFMVYLQKENIIDESGMPKERFSAEFPKEGPSILRIQQVVRGDSAAYFCASSPPNRGYEQYFGPGTRLTVT.

The chain employs TRBV9 and TRBJ2-1; TRBD2 might be the D (5 bases). Germline V lookup: CDR1 SGDLS, CDR2 YYNGEE. The CDR3 is 16 residues long. Trimming pared 3 bases from V and 6 bases from J, leaving 19 bases between. The CDR3 DNA follows: TGTGCCAGCAGCGCCTACCGGGATCCCGCGGGCAATGAGCAGTTCTTC. Protein sequence: CASSAYRDPAGNEQFF.

The rearrangement links TRBV4-1 to TRBJ2-7, with TRBD2 identical over 11 bases. Germline trimming cut 1 base from V and 3 bases from J; bases unmatched to any gene: 2. The germline V gene encodes CDR1 MGHRA and CDR2 YSYEKL. The CDR3 totals 15 residues. CDR3 sequence (DNA): TGCGCCAGCAGCCAAGGGACTAGCGGGTACTACGAGCAGTACTTC. This gives the protein CASSQGTSGYYEQYF.

V and J are TRBV6-5 and TRBJ2-1; D might be TRBD2 (6 bases). V was shortened by 3 bases and J by 5 bases, with 11 bases between the two germline ends. Germline V lookup: CDR1 MNHEY, CDR2 SVGAGI. The CDR3 extends over 14 amino acids. The CDR3 nucleotides read TGTGCCAGCAGTTATGGCGGGAACAACAATGAGCAGTTCTTC. Translating it yields CASSYGGNNNEQFF.

The rearrangement joins TRBV6-4 to TRBJ1-1, with D unclear. Trimming took off 4 bases at V and 1 base at J, with 10 bases between the two ends. This CDR3 has 14 amino acids. Germline loops: CDR1 MRHNA, CDR2 SNTAGT. The CDR3 sequence is CASSASPGNTEAFF. CDR3 nucleotide sequence: TGTGCCAGCAGTGCCTCCCCCGGGAACACTGAAGCTTTCTTT.

This clone came up once. This rearrangement joins TRBV6-2 or TRBV6-3 to TRBJ2-1, with TRBD2 as a possible D gene (6 bases). Looked up from germline, CDR1 is MNHEY and CDR2 is SVGEGT. Trimming pared 3 bases from V and 5 bases from J, leaving 17 bases between. The length of the CDR3 is 16 residues. CDR3 region: CASSYFGGTIHNEQFF. The CDR3 coding sequence is TGTGCCAGCAGTTATTTCGGCGGGACGATTCACAATGAGCAGTTCTTC.

The J gene is TRBJ2-1, the V gene TRBV7-3, with D possibly being TRBD1 (6 bases). Germline V gene data show CDR1 as SGHTA and CDR2 as FQGTGA. The germline V and J ends were trimmed by 2 bases and 3 bases, with 11 bases remaining between them. This CDR3 has 15 residues. The CDR3 spells CASSLQGTIYNEQFF. Here the CDR3 DNA reads TGTGCCAGCAGCTTACAGGGGACCATCTACAATGAGCAGTTCTTC.

The CDR3 loop reads CASSGDRTSKGETQYF. CDR3 DNA: TGTGCCAGTAGTGGGGACAGGACTTCTAAGGGGGAGACCCAGTACTTC. This chain joins TRBV19 and TRBJ2-5; 8 bases match TRBD1. This CDR3 region has 16 residues. Germline loops: CDR1 LNHDA, CDR2 SQIVND (reference sequence). Trimming at V came to 5 bases and at J to 5 bases, leaving 13 bases not matched to a gene.

This rearrangement joins TRBV18 to TRBJ1-1; D gene unclear. The CDR3 runs 15 residues. The V and J ends lost 2 bases and 5 bases respectively, with 15 bases between them. Per the germline V gene, CDR1 is KGHSH and CDR2 is LQKENI. The CDR3 region is CASSPLLGRATEAFF. The CDR3 bases are TGTGCCAGCTCACCATTGTTGGGCAGAGCAACTGAAGCTTTCTTT.